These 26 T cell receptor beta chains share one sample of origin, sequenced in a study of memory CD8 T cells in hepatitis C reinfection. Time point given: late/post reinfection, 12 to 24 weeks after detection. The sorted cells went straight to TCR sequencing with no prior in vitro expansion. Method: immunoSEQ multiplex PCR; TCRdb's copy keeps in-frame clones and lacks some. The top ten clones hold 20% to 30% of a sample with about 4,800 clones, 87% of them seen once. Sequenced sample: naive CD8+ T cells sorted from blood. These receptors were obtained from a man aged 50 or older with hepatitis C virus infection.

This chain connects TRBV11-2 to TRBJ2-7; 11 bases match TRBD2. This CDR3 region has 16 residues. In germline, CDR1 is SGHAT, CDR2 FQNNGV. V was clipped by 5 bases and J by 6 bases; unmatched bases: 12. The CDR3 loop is CASSPTRLAGLSEQYF. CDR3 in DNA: TGTGCCAGCAGCCCGACCCGACTAGCGGGGCTATCCGAGCAGTACTTC.

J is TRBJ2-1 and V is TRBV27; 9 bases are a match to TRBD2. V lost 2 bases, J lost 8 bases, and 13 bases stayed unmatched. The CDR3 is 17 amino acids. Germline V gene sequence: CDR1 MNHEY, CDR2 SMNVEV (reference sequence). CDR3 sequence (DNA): TGTGCCAGCAGTTTACCAAGCCTAGCGGGATTTGGGGATGAGCAGTTCTTC. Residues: CASSLPSLAGFGDEQFF.

CDR3: CASSQDFQDDQPQHF. As DNA, the CDR3 is TGTGCCAGCAGCCAAGACTTCCAGGATGATCAGCCCCAGCATTTT. The rearrangement links TRBV4-2 to TRBJ1-5, with D hard to call. This CDR3 comprises 15 residues. The V gene's germline CDR1 is LGHNA and CDR2 YNFKEQ. V dropped 0 bases and J dropped 5 bases, with 11 bases sitting between them.

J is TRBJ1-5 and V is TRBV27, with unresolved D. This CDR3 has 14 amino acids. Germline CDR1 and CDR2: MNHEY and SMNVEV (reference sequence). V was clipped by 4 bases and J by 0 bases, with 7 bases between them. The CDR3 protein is CASSSADSNQPQHF. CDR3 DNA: TGTGCCAGCAGTTCTGCGGATAGCAATCAGCCCCAGCATTTT.

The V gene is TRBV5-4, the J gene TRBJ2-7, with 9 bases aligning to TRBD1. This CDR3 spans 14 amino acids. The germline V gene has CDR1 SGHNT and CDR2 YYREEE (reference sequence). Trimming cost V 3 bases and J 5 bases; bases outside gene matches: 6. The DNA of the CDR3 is TGTGCCAGCAGCTCAAACAGGGGGCGTAACGAGCAGTACTTC. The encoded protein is CASSSNRGRNEQYF.

The CDR3 region has the DNA TGTGCCACCAGCAGAGAACTGATGCAGGCCGGGGAGCTGTTTTTT. Protein sequence: CATSRELMQAGELFF. This sequence joins TRBV15 and TRBJ2-2; no definite D call. This CDR3 is built from 15 residues. CDR1 and CDR2 (germline): LNHNV, YYDKDF (reference sequence). Trimming took off 0 bases at V and 6 bases at J, with 11 bases between the two ends. Complete variable domain (other parts from reference TRBV15 and TRBJ2-2): DAMVIQNPRYQVTQFGKPVTLSCSQTLNHNVMYWYQQKSSQAPKLLFHYYDKDFNNEADTPDNFQSRRPNTSFCFLDIRSPGLGDTAMYLCATSRELMQAGELFFGEGSRLTVL.

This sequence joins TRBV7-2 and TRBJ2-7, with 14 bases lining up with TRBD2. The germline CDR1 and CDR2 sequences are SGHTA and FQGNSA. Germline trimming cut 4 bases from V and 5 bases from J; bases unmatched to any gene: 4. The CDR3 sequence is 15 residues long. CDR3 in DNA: TGTGCCAGCAGCTGGCCGGGACTAGCGGGAGACGAGCAGTACTTC. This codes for CASSWPGLAGDEQYF.

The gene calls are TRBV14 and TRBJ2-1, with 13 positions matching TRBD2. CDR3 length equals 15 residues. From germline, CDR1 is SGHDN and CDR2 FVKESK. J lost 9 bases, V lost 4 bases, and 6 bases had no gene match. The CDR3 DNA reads TGTGCCAGCAGCCGGACTAGCGGGAGTGGTAGTGAGCAGTTCTTC. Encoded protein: CASSRTSGSGSEQFF.

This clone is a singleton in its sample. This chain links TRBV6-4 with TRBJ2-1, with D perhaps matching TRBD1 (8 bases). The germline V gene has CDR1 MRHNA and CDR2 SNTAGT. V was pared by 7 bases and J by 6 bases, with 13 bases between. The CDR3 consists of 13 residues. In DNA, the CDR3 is TGTGCCAGCACGGACAGGGAGGGCAATGAGCAGTTCTTC. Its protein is CASTDREGNEQFF.

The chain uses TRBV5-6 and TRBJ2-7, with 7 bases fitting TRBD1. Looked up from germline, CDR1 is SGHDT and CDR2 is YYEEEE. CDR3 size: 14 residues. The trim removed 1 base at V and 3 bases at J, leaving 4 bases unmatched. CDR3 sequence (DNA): TGTGCCAGCAGCTTGCCGGGACAGATCTACGAGCAGTACTTC. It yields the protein CASSLPGQIYEQYF.

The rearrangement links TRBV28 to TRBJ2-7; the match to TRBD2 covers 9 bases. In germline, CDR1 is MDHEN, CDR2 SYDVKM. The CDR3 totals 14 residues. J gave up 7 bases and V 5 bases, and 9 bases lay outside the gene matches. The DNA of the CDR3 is TGTGCCAGCAGTAGGGCGGCGGGAGGGGAAGAGCAGTACTTC. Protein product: CASSRAAGGEEQYF. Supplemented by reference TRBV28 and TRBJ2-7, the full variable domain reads DVKVTQSSRYLVKRTGEKVFLECVQDMDHENMFWYRQDPGLGLRLIYFSYDVKMKEKGDIPEGYSVSREKKERFSLILESASTNQTSMYLCASSRAAGGEEQYFGPGTRLTVT.

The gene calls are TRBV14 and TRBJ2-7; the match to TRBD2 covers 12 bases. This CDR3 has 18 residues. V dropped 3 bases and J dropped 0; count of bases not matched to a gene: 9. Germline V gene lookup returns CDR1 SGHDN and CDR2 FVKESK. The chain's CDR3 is CASSQEGLAGQSSYEQYF. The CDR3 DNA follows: TGTGCCAGCAGCCAGGAGGGACTAGCGGGTCAATCCTCCTACGAGCAGTACTTC.

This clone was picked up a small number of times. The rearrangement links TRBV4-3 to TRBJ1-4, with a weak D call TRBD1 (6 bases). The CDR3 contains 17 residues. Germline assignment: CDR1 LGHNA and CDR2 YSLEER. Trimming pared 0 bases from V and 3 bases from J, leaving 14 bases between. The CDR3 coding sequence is TGCGCCAGCAGCCAAGAGGGACAAGGGAACCCTAATGAAAAACTGTTTTTT. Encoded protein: CASSQEGQGNPNEKLFF.

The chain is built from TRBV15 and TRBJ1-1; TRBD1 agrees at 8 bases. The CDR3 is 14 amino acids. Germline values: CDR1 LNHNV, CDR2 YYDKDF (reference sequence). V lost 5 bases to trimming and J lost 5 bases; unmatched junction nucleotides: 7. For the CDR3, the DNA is TGTGCCACCAGCGACAGGGGCCGCGGGACTGAAGCTTTCTTT. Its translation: CATSDRGRGTEAFF.

CDR3 residues: CASSLRGAGVLYEQYF. CDR3 sequence (DNA): TGTGCCAGCAGCCTAAGAGGGGCGGGAGTACTCTACGAGCAGTACTTC. The chain combines TRBV7-8 with TRBJ2-7; TRBD2 matches 7 bases. This CDR3 is built from 16 residues. J lost 3 bases, V lost 5 bases, and 13 bases had no gene match. Germline V lookup: CDR1 SGHVS, CDR2 FQNEAQ.

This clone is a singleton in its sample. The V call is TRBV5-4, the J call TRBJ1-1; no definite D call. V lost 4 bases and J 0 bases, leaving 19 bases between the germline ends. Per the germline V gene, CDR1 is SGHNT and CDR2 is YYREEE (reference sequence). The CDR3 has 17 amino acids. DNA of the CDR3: TGTGCCAGCAGCCAAGCCCCTGGCCAGGTAATGAACACTGAAGCTTTCTTT. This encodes CASSQAPGQVMNTEAFF.

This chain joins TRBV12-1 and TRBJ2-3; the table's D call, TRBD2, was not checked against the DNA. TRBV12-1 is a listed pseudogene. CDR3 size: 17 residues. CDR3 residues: CASSFHLLAGGPRTQYF. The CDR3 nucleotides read TGTGCCAGCAGCTTCCATTTACTAGCGGGAGGGCCTCGTACGCAGTATTTT.

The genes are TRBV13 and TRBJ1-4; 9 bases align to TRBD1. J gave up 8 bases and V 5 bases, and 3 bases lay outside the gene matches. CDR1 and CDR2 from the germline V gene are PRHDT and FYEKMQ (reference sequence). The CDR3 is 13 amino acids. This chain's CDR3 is CASSRTGVEKLFF. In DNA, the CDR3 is TGTGCCAGCAGCAGGACAGGGGTAGAAAAACTGTTTTTT.

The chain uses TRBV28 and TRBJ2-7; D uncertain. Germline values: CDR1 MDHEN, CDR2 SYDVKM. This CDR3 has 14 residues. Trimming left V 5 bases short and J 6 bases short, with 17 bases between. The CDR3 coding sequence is TGTGCCAGCAGTCGACCCGATTCCCGGGTCGAGCAGTACTTC. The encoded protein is CASSRPDSRVEQYF. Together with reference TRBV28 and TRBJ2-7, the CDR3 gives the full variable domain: DVKVTQSSRYLVKRTGEKVFLECVQDMDHENMFWYRQDPGLGLRLIYFSYDVKMKEKGDIPEGYSVSREKKERFSLILESASTNQTSMYLCASSRPDSRVEQYFGPGTRLTVT.

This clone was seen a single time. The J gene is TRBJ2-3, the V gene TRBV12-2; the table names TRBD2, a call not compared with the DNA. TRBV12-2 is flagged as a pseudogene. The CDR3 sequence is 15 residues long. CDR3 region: CASRLGPEGTDTQYF. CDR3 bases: TGTGCAAGTCGCTTAGGTCCGGAGGGCACAGATACGCAGTATTTT.

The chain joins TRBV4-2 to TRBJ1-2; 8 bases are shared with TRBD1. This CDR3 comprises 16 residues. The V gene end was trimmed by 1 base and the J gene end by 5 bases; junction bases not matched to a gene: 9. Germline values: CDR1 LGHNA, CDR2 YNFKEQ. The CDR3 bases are TGTGCCAGCAGCCAAGGGACAGGGAACAGTCCGTATGGCTACACCTTC. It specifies CASSQGTGNSPYGYTF.

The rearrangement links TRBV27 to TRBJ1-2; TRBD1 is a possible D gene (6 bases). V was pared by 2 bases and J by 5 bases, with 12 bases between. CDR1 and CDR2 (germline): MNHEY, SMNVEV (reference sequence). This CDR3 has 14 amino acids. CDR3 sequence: CASSLRGQLYGYTF. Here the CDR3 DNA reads TGTGCCAGCAGTTTACGAGGACAGTTGTATGGCTACACCTTC.

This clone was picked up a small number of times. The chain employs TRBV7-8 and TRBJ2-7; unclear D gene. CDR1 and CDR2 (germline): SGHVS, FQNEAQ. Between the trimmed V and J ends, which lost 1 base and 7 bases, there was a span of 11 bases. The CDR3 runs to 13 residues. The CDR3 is CASSLGPTGEQYF. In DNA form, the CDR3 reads TGTGCCAGCAGCTTAGGTCCCACGGGTGAGCAGTACTTC.

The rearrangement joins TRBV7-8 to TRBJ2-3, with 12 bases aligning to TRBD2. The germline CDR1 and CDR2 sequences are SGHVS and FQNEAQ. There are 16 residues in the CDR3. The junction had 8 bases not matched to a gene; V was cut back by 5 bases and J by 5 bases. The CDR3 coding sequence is TGTGCCAGCAGCCCGTGGACTAGCGGGAAGGAAGATACGCAGTATTTT. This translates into CASSPWTSGKEDTQYF.

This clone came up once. The CDR3 nucleotides are TGTGCCAGCAGTTCGACTAGCGGGGCCCTTGGAGAGCAGTACTTC. Protein: CASSSTSGALGEQYF. The genes are TRBV27 and TRBJ2-7; 11 bases fit TRBD2. The CDR3 is 15 residues long. Germline V CDR1 and CDR2: MNHEY, SMNVEV (reference sequence). V shed 4 bases, J shed 7 bases, and the junction held 9 bases outside the gene matches.

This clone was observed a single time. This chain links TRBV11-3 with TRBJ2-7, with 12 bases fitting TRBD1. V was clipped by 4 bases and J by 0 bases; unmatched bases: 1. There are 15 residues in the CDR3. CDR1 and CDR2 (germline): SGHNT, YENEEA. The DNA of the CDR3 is TGTGCCAGCAGCTGGGACAGGGGGCTCTCCTACGAGCAGTACTTC. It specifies CASSWDRGLSYEQYF. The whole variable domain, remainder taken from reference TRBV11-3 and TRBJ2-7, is EAGVVQSPRYKIIEKKQPVAFWCNPISGHNTLYWYLQNLGQGPELLIRYENEEAVDDSQLPKDRFSAERLKGVDSTLKIQPAELGDSAVYLCASSWDRGLSYEQYFGPGTRLTVT.